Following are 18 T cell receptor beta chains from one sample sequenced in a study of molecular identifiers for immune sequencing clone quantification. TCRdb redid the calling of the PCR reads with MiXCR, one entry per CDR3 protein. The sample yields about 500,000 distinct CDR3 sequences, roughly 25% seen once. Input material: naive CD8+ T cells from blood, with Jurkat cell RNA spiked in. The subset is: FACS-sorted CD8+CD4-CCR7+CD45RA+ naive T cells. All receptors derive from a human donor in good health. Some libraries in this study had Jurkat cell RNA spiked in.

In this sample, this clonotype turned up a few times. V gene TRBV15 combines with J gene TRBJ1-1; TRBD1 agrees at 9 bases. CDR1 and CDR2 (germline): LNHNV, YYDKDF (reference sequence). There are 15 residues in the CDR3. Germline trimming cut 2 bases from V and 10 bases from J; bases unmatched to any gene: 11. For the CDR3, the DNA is TGTGCCACCAGCAGACCACCCGGGACAGGGCCGACAGCTTTCTTT. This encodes CATSRPPGTGPTAFF.

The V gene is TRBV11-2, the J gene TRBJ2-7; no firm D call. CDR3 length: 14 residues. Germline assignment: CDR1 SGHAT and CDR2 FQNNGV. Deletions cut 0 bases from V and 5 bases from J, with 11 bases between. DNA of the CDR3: TGTGCCAGCAGCTTAGATCCCCGCGACCACGAGCAGTACTTC. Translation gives CASSLDPRDHEQYF.

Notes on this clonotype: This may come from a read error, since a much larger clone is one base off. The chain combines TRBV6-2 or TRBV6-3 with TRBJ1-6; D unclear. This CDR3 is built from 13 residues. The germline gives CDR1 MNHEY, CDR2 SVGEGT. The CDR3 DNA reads TGTGCCAGCAGAGGTGCAGGAGTGTCACCCCTCCCCTTT. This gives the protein CASRGAGVSPLPF.

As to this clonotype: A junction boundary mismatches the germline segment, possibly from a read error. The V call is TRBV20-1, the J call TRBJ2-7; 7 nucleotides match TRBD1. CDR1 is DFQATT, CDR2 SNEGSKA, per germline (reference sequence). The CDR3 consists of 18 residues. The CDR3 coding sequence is TGCAGTGCTAGAGATCCAACCACTATAAGGGGGCCCGACTACGAGCGGTACTTC. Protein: CSARDPTTIRGPDYERYF.

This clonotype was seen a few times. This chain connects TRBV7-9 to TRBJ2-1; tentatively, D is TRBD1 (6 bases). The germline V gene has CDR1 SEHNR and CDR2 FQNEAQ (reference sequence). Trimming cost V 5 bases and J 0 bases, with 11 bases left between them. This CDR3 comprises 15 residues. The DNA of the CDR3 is TGTGCCAGCAGCCTCAGGGGAAGCTCCTACAATGAGCAGTTCTTC. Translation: CASSLRGSSYNEQFF.

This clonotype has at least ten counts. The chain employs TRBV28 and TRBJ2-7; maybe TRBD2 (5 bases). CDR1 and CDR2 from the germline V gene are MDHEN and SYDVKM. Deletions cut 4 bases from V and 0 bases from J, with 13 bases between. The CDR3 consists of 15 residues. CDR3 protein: CASSSRGSSSYEQYF. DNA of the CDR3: TGTGCCAGCAGTTCCCGGGGAAGCAGCTCCTACGAGCAGTACTTC.

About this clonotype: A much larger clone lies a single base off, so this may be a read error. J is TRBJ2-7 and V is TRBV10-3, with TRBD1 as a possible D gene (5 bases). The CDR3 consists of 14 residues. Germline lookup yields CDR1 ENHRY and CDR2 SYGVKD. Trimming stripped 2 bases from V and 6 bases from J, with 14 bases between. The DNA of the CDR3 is TGTGCCATCAGTGAGGCAGGGTCGCCGGGCGAGCAGTACTTC. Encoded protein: CAISEAGSPGEQYF.

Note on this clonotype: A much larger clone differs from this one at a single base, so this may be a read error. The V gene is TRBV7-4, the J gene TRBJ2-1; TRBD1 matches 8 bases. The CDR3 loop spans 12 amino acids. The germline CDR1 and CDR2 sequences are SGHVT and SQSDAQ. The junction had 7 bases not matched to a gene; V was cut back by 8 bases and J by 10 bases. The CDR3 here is CASPDRAYEQFF. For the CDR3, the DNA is TGTGCCAGCCCGGACAGGGCCTACGAGCAGTTCTTC.

This chain's CDR3 is CASSIWMNTEAFF. In DNA, the CDR3 is TGTGCCAGTAGTATATGGATGAACACTGAAGCTTTCTTT. The J gene is TRBJ1-1, the V gene TRBV19; D uncertain. V lost 2 bases to trimming and J lost 0 bases, with 4 bases between them. This CDR3 region has 13 residues. CDR1 is LNHDA and CDR2 is SQIVND in the germline V gene (reference sequence).

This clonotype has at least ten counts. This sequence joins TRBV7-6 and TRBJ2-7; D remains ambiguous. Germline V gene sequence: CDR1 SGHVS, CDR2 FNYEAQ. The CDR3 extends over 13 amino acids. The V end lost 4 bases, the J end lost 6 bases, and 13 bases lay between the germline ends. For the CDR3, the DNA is TGTGCCAGCAGCTCCGGAGCGACCAGCGAGCAGTACTTC. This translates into CASSSGATSEQYF.

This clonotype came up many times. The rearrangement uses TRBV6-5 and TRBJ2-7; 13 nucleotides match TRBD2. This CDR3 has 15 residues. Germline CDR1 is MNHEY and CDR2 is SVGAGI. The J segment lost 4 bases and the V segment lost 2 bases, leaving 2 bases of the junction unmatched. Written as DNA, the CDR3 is TGTGCCAGCAGTTACACGGGACTAGCGGGATACGAGCAGTACTTC. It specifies CASSYTGLAGYEQYF.

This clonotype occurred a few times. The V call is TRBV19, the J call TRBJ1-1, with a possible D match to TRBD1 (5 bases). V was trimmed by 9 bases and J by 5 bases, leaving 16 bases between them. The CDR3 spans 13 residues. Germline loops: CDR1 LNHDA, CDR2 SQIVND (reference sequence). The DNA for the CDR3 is TGTGCCAGCGGAAGCGGGGCAGTAACTGAAGCTTTCTTT. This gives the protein CASGSGAVTEAFF. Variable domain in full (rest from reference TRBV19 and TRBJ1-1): DGGITQSPKYLFRKEGQNVTLSCEQNLNHDAMYWYRQDPGQGLRLIYYSQIVNDFQKGDIAEGYSVSREKKESFPLTVTSAQKNPTAFYLCASGSGAVTEAFFGQGTRLTVV.

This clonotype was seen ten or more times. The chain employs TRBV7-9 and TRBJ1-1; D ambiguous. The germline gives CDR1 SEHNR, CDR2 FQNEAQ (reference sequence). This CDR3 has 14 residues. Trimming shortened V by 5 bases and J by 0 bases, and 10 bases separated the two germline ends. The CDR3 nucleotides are TGTGCCAGCAGCGGTCGAACTGTGAACACTGAAGCTTTCTTT. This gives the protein CASSGRTVNTEAFF.

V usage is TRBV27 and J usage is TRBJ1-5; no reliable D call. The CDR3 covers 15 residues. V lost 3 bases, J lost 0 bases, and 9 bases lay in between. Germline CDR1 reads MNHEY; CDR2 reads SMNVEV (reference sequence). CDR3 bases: TGTGCCAGCAGTTTTAACGGCTATAGCAATCAGCCCCAGCATTTT. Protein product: CASSFNGYSNQPQHF.

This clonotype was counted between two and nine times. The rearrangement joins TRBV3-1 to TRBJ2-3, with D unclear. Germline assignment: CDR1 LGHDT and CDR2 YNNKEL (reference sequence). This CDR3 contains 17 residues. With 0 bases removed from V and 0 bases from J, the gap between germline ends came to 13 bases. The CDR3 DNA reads TGTGCCAGCAGCCAAGACCTTCTCCTACTAAGCACAGATACGCAGTATTTT. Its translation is CASSQDLLLLSTDTQYF.

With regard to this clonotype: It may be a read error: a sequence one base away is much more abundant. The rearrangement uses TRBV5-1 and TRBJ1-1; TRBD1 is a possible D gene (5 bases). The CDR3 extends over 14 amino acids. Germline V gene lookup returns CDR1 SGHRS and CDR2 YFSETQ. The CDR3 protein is CASSETVWGTEAYF. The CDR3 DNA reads TGCGCCAGCAGCGAGACAGTATGGGGCACTGAAGCTTACTTT.

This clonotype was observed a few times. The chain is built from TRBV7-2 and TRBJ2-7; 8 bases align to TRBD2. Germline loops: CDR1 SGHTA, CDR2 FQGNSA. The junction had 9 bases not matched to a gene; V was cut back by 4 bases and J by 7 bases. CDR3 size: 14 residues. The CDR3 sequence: CASSSGTRLWEQYF. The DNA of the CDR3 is TGTGCCAGCAGCTCCGGGACTAGACTGTGGGAGCAGTACTTC.

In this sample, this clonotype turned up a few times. The CDR3 here is CASGSGQDSENYGYTF. CDR3 DNA: TGTGCCAGCGGGTCGGGCCAGGACAGCGAAAACTATGGCTACACCTTC. The chain couples TRBV27 to TRBJ1-2, with D maybe TRBD1 (6 bases). The CDR3 loop spans 16 amino acids. Trimming cost V 8 bases and J 2 bases, with 21 bases left between them. The germline gives CDR1 MNHEY, CDR2 SMNVEV (reference sequence).